The 8 T cell receptor beta chains in this list originate from one sample, sequenced in a study of glioma-infiltrating T cells after dendritic cell vaccination. The method was immunoSEQ multiplex PCR; TCRdb's version includes in-frame clones alone and lacks a portion of them. The table lists fewer than 35,000 clones, roughly nine tenths of them singletons. The material sequenced was blood, taken before dendritic cell vaccination. Receptor source: a human donor with glioblastoma.

The V and J genes are TRBV19 and TRBJ2-1, with 10 bases lining up with TRBD2. This CDR3 has 16 amino acids. The trim removed 3 bases at V and 5 bases at J, leaving 7 bases unmatched. CDR1 is LNHDA and CDR2 is SQIVND in the germline V gene (reference sequence). The CDR3 sequence: CASSIYSGGRHNEQFF. The CDR3 bases are TGTGCCAGTAGTATCTATAGCGGGGGGCGCCACAATGAGCAGTTCTTC.

On this clone itself: Distinct nucleotide sequences in the sample also encode this CDR3. The V gene is TRBV21-1, the J gene TRBJ1-6; TRBD1 is the table's D call and was not checked against the DNA. TRBV21-1 is a pseudogene locus. This CDR3 region has 14 residues. CDR3 sequence: CGEQRDRANSPLHF. The CDR3 nucleotides are TGTGGGGAGCAGCGGGACAGGGCTAATTCCCCCCTCCACTTT.

The chain joins TRBV6-5 to TRBJ2-3, with TRBD1 as a possible D gene (6 bases). Trimming shortened V by 8 bases and J by 2 bases, and 11 bases separated the two germline ends. CDR1 MNHEY and CDR2 SVGAGI come from the germline V gene. This CDR3 comprises 13 residues. The CDR3 spells CASRAGVTDTQYF. DNA of the CDR3: TGTGCCAGCCGGGCAGGGGTCACAGATACGCAGTATTTT.

Comments on this clone: Compared with germline, one end of the junction differs, possibly owing to a read error. The same CDR3 is also encoded by other DNA sequences in this sample. The rearrangement joins TRBV30 to TRBJ1-6, with D tentatively TRBD1 (6 bases). Germline V CDR1 and CDR2: GTSNPN, SVGIG (reference sequence). This CDR3 is 16 amino acids long. CDR3 in amino acids: CAWSPRTASYNSPLHF. The DNA of the CDR3 is TGTGCCTGGAGTCCACGGACAGCCTCCTATAATTCCCCCCTCCACTTT.

The table lists this clone with a count of one. The rearrangement joins TRBV5-5 to TRBJ1-1, with 7 bases matching TRBD1. The ends lost 2 bases at V and 1 base at J; junction bases unmatched: 5. In germline, CDR1 is SGHKS, CDR2 YYEKEE (reference sequence). The CDR3 runs to 15 residues. The CDR3 loop is CASSFMPGGNTEAFF. CDR3 sequence (DNA): TGTGCCAGCAGCTTCATGCCAGGGGGGAACACTGAAGCTTTCTTT.

The rearrangement joins TRBV6-6 to TRBJ2-2, with unresolved D. The CDR3 has 11 residues. Germline CDR1 MNHNY, CDR2 SVGAGI (reference sequence). Trimming shortened V by 4 bases and J by 6 bases, and 3 bases separated the two germline ends. The CDR3 sequence is CASSSSGELFF. CDR3 bases: TGTGCCAGCAGTTCCTCCGGGGAGCTGTTTTTT.

The rearrangement joins TRBV10-1 to TRBJ2-7; 9 bases map to TRBD2. The CDR3 spans 15 residues. Per germline, CDR1 WNHNN and CDR2 SYGVQD (reference sequence). Trimming at V came to 1 base and at J to 5 bases, leaving 6 bases not matched to a gene. This chain's CDR3 is CASSEWGAGGNEQYF. CDR3 nucleotides: TGCGCCAGCAGTGAGTGGGGAGCGGGGGGAAACGAGCAGTACTTC.

The chain couples TRBV6-1 to TRBJ1-2; D might be TRBD1 (6 bases). The germline gives CDR1 MNHNS, CDR2 SASEGT. Trimming removed 11 bases from V and 5 bases from J, with 21 bases in between. The CDR3 is 14 residues long. This chain's CDR3 is CASPYDGGGYGYTF. DNA of the CDR3: TGTGCCTCCCCCTACGATGGGGGCGGGTATGGCTACACCTTC.